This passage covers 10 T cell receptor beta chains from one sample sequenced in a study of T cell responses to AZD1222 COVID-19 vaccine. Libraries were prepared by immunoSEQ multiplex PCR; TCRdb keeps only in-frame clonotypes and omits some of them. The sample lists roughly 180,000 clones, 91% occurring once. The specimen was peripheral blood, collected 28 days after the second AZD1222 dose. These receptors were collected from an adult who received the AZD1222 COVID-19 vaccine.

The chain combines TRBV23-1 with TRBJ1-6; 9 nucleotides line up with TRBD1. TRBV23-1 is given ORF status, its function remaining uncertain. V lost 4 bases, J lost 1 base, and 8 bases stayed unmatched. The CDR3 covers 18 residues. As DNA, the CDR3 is TGCGCCAGCAGTCGAGGGACAGGGATCATATCCTATAATTCACCCCTCCACTTT. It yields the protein CASSRGTGIISYNSPLHF.

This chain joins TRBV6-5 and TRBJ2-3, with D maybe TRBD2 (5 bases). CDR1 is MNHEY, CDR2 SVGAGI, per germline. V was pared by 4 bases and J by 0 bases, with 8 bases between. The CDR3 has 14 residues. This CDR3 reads CASSSAASTDTQYF. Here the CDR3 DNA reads TGTGCCAGCAGTTCAGCGGCTAGCACAGATACGCAGTATTTT.

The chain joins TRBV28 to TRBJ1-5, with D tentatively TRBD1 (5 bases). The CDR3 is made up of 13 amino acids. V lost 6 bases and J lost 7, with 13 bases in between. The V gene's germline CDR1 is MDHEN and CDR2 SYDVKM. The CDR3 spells CASRHDSAQPQHF. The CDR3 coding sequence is TGTGCCAGCAGGCACGACAGCGCGCAGCCCCAGCATTTT.

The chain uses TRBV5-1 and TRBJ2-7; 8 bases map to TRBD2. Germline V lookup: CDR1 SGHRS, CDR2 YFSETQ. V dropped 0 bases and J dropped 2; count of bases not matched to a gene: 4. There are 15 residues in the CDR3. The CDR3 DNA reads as TGCGCCAGCAGCTTGGAACTAGCGGCCACCTACGAGCAGTACTTC. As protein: CASSLELAATYEQYF. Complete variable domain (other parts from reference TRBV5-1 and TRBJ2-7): KAGVTQTPRYLIKTRGQQVTLSCSPISGHRSVSWYQQTPGQGLQFLFEYFSETQRNKGNFPGRFSGRQFSNSRSEMNVSTLELGDSALYLCASSLELAATYEQYFGPGTRLTVT.

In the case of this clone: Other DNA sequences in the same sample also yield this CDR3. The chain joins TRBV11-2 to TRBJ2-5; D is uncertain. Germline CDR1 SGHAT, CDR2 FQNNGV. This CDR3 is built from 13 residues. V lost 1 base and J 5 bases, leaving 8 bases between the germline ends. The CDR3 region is CASSLGLGETQYF. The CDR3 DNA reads TGTGCCAGCAGCTTAGGGTTGGGCGAGACCCAGTACTTC.

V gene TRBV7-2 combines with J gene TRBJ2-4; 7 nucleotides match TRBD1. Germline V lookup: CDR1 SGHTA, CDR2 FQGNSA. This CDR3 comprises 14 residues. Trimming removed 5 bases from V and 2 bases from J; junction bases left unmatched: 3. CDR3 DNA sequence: TGTGCCAGCAGCCCCAGGGGGACCAAAAACATTCAGTACTTC. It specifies CASSPRGTKNIQYF.

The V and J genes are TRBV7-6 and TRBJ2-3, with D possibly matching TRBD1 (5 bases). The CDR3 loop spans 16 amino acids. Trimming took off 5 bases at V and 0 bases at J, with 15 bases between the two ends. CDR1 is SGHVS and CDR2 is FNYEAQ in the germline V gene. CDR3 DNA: TGTGCCAGCAGCCGACCTACAGGACCGAGCACAGATACGCAGTATTTT. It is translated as CASSRPTGPSTDTQYF.

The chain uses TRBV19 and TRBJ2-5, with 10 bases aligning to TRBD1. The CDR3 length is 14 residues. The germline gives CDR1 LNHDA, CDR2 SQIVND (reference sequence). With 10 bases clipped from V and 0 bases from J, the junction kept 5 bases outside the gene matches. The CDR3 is CATRGQGYQETQYF. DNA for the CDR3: TGTGCCACCCGGGGACAGGGGTACCAAGAGACCCAGTACTTC. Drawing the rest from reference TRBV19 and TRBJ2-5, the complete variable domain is DGGITQSPKYLFRKEGQNVTLSCEQNLNHDAMYWYRQDPGQGLRLIYYSQIVNDFQKGDIAEGYSVSREKKESFPLTVTSAQKNPTAFYLCATRGQGYQETQYFGPGTRLLVL.

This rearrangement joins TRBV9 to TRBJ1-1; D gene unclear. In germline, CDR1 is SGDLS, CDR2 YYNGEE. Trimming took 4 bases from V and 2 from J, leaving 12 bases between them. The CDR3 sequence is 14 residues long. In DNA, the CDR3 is TGTGCCAGCAGCCTCAGAAACGGAAACACTGAAGCTTTCTTT. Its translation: CASSLRNGNTEAFF.

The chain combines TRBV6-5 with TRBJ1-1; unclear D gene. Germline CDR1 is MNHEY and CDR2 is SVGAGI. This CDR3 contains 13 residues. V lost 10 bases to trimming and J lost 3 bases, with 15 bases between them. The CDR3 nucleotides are TGTGCCACACACCTCCGGGTAGACACTGAAGCTTTCTTT. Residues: CATHLRVDTEAFF.